The 15 T cell receptor beta chains in this list originate from one sample, sequenced in a study of T cell responses to AZD1222 COVID-19 vaccine (dated by TCRdb to about 2021). The library was built by means of the immunoSEQ multiplex PCR assay. This immuneACCESS table, as held by TCRdb, lists in-frame sequences with V and J called but not all clones. Of the missing ones, under half trace to an unresolved V gene in checked studies; the others have no known cause. Counted in this sample were more than 70,000 clones; around 86% of them appeared once. Together, the top ten hold approximately 8% of the sample. The intended sense of this specimen's time point label: baseline before first vaccination. This material consisted of peripheral blood, taken on day 0 of AZD1222 vaccination. The receptors originated from an adult in good health.

The rearrangement links TRBV4-2 to TRBJ1-4; D may be TRBD1 (6 bases). The CDR3 contains 16 residues. Trimming removed 4 bases from V and 3 bases from J, with 15 bases in between. Germline CDR1 and CDR2: LGHNA and YNFKEQ. The CDR3 sequence is CASSLDGGLANEKLFF. The CDR3 bases are TGTGCCAGCAGCCTCGACGGGGGGCTGGCTAATGAAAAACTGTTTTTT.

The V and J genes are TRBV5-1 and TRBJ2-3; D is perhaps TRBD2 (7 bases). The CDR3 has 18 amino acids. The germline V gene has CDR1 SGHRS and CDR2 YFSETQ. Deletions cut 2 bases from V and 2 bases from J, with 21 bases between. The CDR3 reads CASSLIGYIGGPTDTQYF. In DNA form, the CDR3 reads TGCGCCAGCAGCTTAATTGGATATATCGGGGGGCCCACAGATACGCAGTATTTT.

V and J are TRBV5-1 and TRBJ1-1; 9 bases agree with TRBD1. From germline, CDR1 is SGHRS and CDR2 YFSETQ. With V trimmed by 4 bases and J by 11 bases, 6 bases remained unmatched. The CDR3 consists of 12 residues. The CDR3 is CASSIGTGSAFF. The CDR3 DNA reads TGCGCCAGCAGCATCGGGACAGGGTCCGCTTTCTTT.

The chain combines TRBV6-1 with TRBJ1-2; D uncertain. Germline CDR1 MNHNS, CDR2 SASEGT. The length of the CDR3 is 10 residues. Trimming shortened V by 1 base and J by 8 bases, and 2 bases separated the two germline ends. The CDR3 here is CASSEGGYTF. Written as DNA, the CDR3 is TGTGCCAGCAGTGAAGGAGGCTACACCTTC.

Only one count was recorded for this clone. The genes are TRBV7-9 and TRBJ2-1; tentative D call: TRBD2 (5 bases). The length of the CDR3 is 13 residues. Germline V gene data show CDR1 as SEHNR and CDR2 as FQNEAQ (reference sequence). Trimming stripped 1 base from V and 7 bases from J, with 8 bases between. DNA for the CDR3: TGTGCCAGCAGCTTAGAGCCGGGAAATGAGCAGTTCTTC. It is translated as CASSLEPGNEQFF.

The rearrangement joins TRBV4-1 to TRBJ2-5, with D maybe TRBD2 (5 bases). The CDR3 totals 15 residues. Germline assignment: CDR1 MGHRA and CDR2 YSYEKL. V gave up 1 base and J gave up 5 bases, with 14 bases separating them. The CDR3 nucleotides are TGCGCCAGCAGCCAAGCTCCTAGCTATCCGGAGACCCAGTACTTC. Residues: CASSQAPSYPETQYF.

This clone turned up a few times. The genes are TRBV4-1 and TRBJ2-5, with TRBD1 identical over 7 bases. This CDR3 is 18 amino acids long. Germline assignment: CDR1 MGHRA and CDR2 YSYEKL. V was clipped by 3 bases and J by 2 bases; unmatched bases: 15. The CDR3 is CASSQGKPGQRLQETQYF. CDR3 nucleotide sequence: TGCGCCAGCAGCCAGGGAAAACCGGGACAGAGACTTCAAGAGACCCAGTACTTC.

This clone was picked up a small number of times. Additional DNA sequences in this sample encode the identical CDR3. The J gene is TRBJ1-1, the V gene TRBV5-1; maybe TRBD1 (6 bases). This CDR3 comprises 14 residues. V lost 3 bases and J lost 0, with 9 bases in between. The germline CDR1 and CDR2 sequences are SGHRS and YFSETQ. As DNA, the CDR3 is TGCGCCAGCAGCTCGACAGGTGTGAACACTGAAGCTTTCTTT. This translates into CASSSTGVNTEAFF.

The chain has TRBV6-5 and TRBJ2-7, with TRBD1 matching over 7 bases. This CDR3 spans 14 amino acids. V was pared by 6 bases and J by 8 bases, with 13 bases of the junction left unmatched. The germline V gene has CDR1 MNHEY and CDR2 SVGAGI. The CDR3, as DNA: TGTGCCAGCAGCCCGACAGGGTGGATAGTAAAGCAGTACTTC. This encodes CASSPTGWIVKQYF.

The chain employs TRBV11-1 and TRBJ2-5; D may be TRBD1 or TRBD2 (6 bases each). Germline V gene sequence: CDR1 SGHAT, CDR2 FQDESV (reference sequence). V was clipped by 3 bases and J by 1 base, with 15 bases between them. This CDR3 comprises 16 residues. The chain's CDR3 is CASSFTGWGAQETQYF. The CDR3 coding sequence is TGTGCCAGCAGCTTCACAGGTTGGGGGGCCCAAGAGACCCAGTACTTC.

The V and J genes are TRBV5-1 and TRBJ1-2, with TRBD1 identical over 8 bases. CDR3 length equals 14 residues. With 4 bases clipped from V and 3 bases from J, the junction kept 5 bases outside the gene matches. Germline V gene sequence: CDR1 SGHRS, CDR2 YFSETQ. CDR3 sequence (DNA): TGCGCCAGCAGCGAGGACAGGGTAGACTATGGCTACACCTTC. It codes for CASSEDRVDYGYTF.

The chain carries TRBV19 and TRBJ1-5; 7 positions agree with TRBD1. There are 16 residues in the CDR3. V dropped 5 bases and J dropped 5; count of bases not matched to a gene: 12. The germline gives CDR1 LNHDA, CDR2 SQIVND (reference sequence). CDR3: CASSLHTITGDQPQHF. Here the CDR3 DNA reads TGTGCCAGTAGTTTACATACGATTACAGGGGATCAGCCCCAGCATTTT.

This chain connects TRBV6-2 or TRBV6-3 to TRBJ2-3; no reliable D call. The CDR3 extends over 15 amino acids. The germline CDR1 and CDR2 sequences are MNHEY and SVGEGT. The V gene lost 1 base and the J gene lost 9 bases, with 17 bases spanning the gap. CDR3 bases: TGTGCCAGCAGTTACTTCGTTCGGCGGCGAGAAACGCAGTATTTT. Translation gives CASSYFVRRRETQYF.

The V gene is TRBV21-1, the J gene TRBJ2-1; TRBD2 is taken as the D call from the table, unchecked against the DNA. TRBV21-1 is designated a pseudogene. CDR3 size: 14 residues. The CDR3 coding sequence is TGTGCCAGCAGCAAAGGCGCGGGCGGGGGTGAGCAGTTCTTC. Translating gives CASSKGAGGGEQFF.

CDR3 DNA: TGTGCCAGCAGTCCGCGGACAGGGCTGAATCAGCCCCAGCATTTT. Translated: CASSPRTGLNQPQHF. The chain couples TRBV28 to TRBJ1-5, with 8 bases matching TRBD1. Germline V lookup: CDR1 MDHEN, CDR2 SYDVKM. V gave up 5 bases and J gave up 4 bases; unmatched junction bases: 7. There are 15 residues in the CDR3.